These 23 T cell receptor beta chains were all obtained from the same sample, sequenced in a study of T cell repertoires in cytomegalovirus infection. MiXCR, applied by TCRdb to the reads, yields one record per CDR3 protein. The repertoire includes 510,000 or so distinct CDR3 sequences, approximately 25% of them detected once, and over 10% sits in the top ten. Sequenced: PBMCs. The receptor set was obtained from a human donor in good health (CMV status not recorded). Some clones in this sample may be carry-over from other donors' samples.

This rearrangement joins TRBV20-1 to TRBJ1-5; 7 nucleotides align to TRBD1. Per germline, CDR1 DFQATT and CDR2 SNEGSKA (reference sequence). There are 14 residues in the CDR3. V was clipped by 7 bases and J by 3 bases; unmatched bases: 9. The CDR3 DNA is TGCAGTGTACTTAGGGACAGCAACAATCAGCCCCAGCATTTT. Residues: CSVLRDSNNQPQHF.

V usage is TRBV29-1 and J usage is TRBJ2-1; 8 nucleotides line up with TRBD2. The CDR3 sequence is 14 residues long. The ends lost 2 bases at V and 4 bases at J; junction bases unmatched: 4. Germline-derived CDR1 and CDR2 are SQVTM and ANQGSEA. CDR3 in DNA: TGCAGCGTTGAATCCCTAGCGGGTTACAATGAGCAGTTCTTC. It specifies CSVESLAGYNEQFF.

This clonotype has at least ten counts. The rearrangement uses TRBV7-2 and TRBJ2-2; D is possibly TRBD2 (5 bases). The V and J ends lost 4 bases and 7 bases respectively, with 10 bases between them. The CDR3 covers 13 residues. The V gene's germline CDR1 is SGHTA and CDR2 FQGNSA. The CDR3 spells CASSWESDGELFF. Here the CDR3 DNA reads TGTGCCAGCAGCTGGGAGTCGGACGGGGAGCTGTTTTTT.

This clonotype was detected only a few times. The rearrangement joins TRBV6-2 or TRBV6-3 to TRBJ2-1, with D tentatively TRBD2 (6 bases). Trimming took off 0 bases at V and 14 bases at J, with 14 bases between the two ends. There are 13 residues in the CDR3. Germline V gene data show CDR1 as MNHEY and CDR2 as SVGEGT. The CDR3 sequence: CASSYSIREREFF. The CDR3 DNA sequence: TGTGCCAGCAGTTACTCGATACGGGAGAGGGAGTTCTTC.

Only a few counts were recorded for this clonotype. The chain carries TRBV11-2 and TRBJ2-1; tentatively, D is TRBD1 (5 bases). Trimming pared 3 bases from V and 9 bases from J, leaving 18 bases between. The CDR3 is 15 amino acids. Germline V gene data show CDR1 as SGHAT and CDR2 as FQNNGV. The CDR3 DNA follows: TGTGCCAGCAGCTTCGGCGCAGGGTCGTCGGTTGAGCAGTTCTTC. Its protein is CASSFGAGSSVEQFF.

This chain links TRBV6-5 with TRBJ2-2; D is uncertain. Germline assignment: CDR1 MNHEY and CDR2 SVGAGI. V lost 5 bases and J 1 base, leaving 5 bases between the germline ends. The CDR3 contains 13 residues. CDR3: CASSRVNTGELFF. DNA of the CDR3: TGTGCCAGCAGTCGGGTGAACACCGGGGAGCTGTTTTTT.

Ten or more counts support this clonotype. The CDR3 protein is CASSRDRAEGGELFF. Written as DNA, the CDR3 is TGTGCCAGCAGCCGGGACAGGGCTGAAGGCGGGGAGCTGTTTTTT. The V and J genes are TRBV7-2 and TRBJ2-2; 9 nucleotides agree with TRBD1. Germline trimming cut 5 bases from V and 7 bases from J; bases unmatched to any gene: 8. CDR1 and CDR2 from the germline V gene are SGHTA and FQGNSA. The CDR3 is 15 amino acids.

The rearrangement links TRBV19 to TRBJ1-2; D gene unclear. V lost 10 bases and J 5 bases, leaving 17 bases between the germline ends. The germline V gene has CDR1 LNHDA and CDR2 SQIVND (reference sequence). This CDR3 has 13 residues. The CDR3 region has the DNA TGTGCCACCCAGGAGGGAAACTTATATGGCTACACCTTC. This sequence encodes CATQEGNLYGYTF.

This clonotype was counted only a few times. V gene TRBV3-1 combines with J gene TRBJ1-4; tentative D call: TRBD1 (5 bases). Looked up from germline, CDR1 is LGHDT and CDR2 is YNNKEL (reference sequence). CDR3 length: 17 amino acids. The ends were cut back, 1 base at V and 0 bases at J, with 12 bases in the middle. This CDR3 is CASSQVYRTATNEKLFF. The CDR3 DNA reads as TGTGCCAGCAGCCAAGTTTACAGGACGGCAACTAATGAAAAACTGTTTTTT.

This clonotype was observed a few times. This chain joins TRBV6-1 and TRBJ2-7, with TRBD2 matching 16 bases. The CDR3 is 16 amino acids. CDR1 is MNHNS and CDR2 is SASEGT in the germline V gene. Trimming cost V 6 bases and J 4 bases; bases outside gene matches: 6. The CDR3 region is CASSPGLAGGGYEQYV. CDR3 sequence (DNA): TGTGCCAGCAGCCCGGGACTAGCGGGAGGGGGGTACGAGCAGTACGTC.

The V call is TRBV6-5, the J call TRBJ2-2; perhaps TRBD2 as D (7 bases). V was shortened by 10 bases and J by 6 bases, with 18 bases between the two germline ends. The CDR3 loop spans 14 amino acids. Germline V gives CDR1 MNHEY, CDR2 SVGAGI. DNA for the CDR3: TGTGCCACCCTACGGGGGGCCGGGTCCGGGGAGCTGTTTTTT. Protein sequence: CATLRGAGSGELFF.

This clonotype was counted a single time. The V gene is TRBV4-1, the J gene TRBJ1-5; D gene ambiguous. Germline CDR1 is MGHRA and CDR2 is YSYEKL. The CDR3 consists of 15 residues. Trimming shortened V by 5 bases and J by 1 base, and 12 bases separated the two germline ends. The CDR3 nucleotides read TGCGCCAGCAGCTTCAGCCAGCACAGCAATCAGCCCCAGCATTTT. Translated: CASSFSQHSNQPQHF.

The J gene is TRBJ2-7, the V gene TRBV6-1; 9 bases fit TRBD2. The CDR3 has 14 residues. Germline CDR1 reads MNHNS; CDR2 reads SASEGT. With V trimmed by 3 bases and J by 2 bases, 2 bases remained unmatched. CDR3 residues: CASSDLAGPYEQYV. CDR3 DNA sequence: TGTGCCAGCAGTGATCTAGCGGGACCCTACGAGCAGTACGTC.

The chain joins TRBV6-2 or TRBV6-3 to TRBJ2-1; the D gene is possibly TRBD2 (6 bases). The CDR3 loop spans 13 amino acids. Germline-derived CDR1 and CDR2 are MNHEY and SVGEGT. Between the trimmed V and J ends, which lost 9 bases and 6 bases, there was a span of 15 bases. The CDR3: CASWRGGGNEQFF. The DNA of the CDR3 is TGTGCCAGTTGGAGGGGAGGCGGCAATGAGCAGTTCTTC.

CDR3 amino acids: CSARVHGSSYNEQFF. For the CDR3, the DNA is TGCAGTGCTAGAGTTCACGGGAGCTCCTACAATGAGCAGTTCTTC. The genes are TRBV20-1 and TRBJ2-1; maybe TRBD2 (6 bases). The length of the CDR3 is 15 residues. The germline V gene encodes CDR1 DFQATT and CDR2 SNEGSKA (reference sequence). Trimming left V 1 base short and J 0 bases short, with 10 bases between.

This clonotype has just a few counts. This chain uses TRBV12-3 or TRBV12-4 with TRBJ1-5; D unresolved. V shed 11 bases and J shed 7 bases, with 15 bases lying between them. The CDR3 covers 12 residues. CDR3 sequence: CAGGLLGQPQHF. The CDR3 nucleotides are TGTGCCGGCGGACTACTAGGACAGCCCCAGCATTTT.

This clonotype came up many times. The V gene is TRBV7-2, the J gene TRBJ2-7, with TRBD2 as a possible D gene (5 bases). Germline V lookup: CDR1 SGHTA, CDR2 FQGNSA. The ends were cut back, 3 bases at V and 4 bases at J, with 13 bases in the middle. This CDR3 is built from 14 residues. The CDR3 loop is CASSLLRSGYEQYF. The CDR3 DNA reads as TGTGCCAGCAGCTTGTTGCGTTCGGGGTACGAGCAGTACTTC.

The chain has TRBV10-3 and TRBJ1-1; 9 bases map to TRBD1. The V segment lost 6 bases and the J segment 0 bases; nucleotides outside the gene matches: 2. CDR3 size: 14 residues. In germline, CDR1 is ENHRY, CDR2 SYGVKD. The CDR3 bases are TGTGCCATCAGAGGACAGGGGATGAACACTGAAGCTTTCTTT. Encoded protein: CAIRGQGMNTEAFF.

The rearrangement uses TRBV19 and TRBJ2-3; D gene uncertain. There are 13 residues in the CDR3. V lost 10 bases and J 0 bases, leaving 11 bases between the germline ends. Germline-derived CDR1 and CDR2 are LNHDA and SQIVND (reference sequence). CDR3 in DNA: TGTGCCACCTCGTGGGTTAGCACAGATACGCAGTATTTT. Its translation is CATSWVSTDTQYF.

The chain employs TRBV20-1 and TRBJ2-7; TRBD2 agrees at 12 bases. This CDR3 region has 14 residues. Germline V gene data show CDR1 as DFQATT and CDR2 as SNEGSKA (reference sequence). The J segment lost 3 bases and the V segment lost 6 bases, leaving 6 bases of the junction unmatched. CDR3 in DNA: TGCAGTGCAACTAGCGGGAGGACCAACTACGAGCAGTACTTC. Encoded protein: CSATSGRTNYEQYF.

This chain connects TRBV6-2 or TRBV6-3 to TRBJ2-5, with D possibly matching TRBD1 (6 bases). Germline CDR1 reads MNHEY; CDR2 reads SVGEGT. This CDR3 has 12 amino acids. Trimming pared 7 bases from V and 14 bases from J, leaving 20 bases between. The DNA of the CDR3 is TGTGCCAGCAACCAAGTCTCAGGGGTGCCCTACTTC. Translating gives CASNQVSGVPYF.

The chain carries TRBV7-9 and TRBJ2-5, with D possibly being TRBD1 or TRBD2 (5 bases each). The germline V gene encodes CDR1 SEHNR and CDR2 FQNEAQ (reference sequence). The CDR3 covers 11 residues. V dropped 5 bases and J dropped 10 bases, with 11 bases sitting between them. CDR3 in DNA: TGTGCCAGCAGCCCCTTGGGGGTCCAGTACTTC. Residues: CASSPLGVQYF.

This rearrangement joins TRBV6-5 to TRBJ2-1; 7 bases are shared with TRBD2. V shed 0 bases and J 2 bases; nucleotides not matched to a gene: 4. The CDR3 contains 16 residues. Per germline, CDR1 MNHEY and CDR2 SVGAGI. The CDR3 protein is CASSYSGGSPYNEQFF. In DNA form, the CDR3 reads TGTGCCAGCAGTTACTCGGGCGGGAGCCCCTACAATGAGCAGTTCTTC.